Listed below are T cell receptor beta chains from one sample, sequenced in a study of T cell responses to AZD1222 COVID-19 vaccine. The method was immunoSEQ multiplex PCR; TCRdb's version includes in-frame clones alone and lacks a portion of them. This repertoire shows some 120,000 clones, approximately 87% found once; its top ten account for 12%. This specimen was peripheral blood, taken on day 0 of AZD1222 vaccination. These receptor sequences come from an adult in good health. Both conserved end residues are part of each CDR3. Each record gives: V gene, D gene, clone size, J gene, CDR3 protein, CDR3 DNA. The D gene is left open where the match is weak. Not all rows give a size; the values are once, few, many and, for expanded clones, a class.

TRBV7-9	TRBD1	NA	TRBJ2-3	CASSFGSTGSSDTQYF	TGTGCCAGCAGCTTTGGGTCGACAGGGAGCTCAGATACGCAGTATTTT
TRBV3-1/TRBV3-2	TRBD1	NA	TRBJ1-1	CASSPGQGAFF	TGTGCCAGCAGCCCCGGACAGGGAGCTTTCTTT
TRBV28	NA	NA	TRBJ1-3	CASSTPGAGNTIYF	TGTGCCAGCAGCACCCCAGGGGCCGGAAACACCATATATTTT
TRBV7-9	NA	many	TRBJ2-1	CASSFGGGYNEQFF	TGTGCCAGCAGCTTTGGGGGAGGCTACAATGAGCAGTTCTTC
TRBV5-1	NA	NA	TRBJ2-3	CASSLRLAEDTQYF	TGCGCCAGCAGCTTGAGATTAGCGGAAGATACGCAGTATTTT
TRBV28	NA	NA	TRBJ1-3	CASSLPGTQGNTIYF	TGTGCCAGCAGCCTCCCAGGGACTCAAGGAAACACCATATATTTT
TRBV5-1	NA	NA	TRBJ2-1	CASSSLADNEQFF	TGCGCCAGCAGCTCCCTAGCAGACAATGAGCAGTTCTTC
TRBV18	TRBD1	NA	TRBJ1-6	CASSQGAVDSPLHF	TGTGCCAGCTCACAGGGGGCGGTGGATTCACCCCTCCACTTT
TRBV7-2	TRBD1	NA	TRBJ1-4	CASSFTGVNEKLFF	TGTGCCAGCAGCTTTACAGGGGTTAATGAAAAACTGTTTTTT
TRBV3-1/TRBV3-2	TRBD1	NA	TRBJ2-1	CASSQDLKGAGFF	TGTGCCAGCAGCCAAGATCTGAAGGGGGCGGGGTTCTTC
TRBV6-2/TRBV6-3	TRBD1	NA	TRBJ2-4	CASSMDRARNIQYF	TGTGCCAGCAGTATGGACAGGGCAAGGAACATTCAGTACTTC
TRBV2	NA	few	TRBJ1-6	CASSELSSASPLHF	TGTGCCAGCAGTGAACTCAGCTCGGCCTCACCCCTCCACTTT
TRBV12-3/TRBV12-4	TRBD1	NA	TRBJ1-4	CASSGTANEKLFF	TGTGCCAGCAGCGGGACAGCTAATGAAAAACTGTTTTTT
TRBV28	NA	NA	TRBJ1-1	CASSLLGGNTEAFF	TGTGCCAGCAGTTTACTCGGGGGGAACACTGAAGCTTTCTTT
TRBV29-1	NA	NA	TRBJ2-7	CSVAYVSEQYF	TGCAGCGTGGCCTACGTTTCCGAGCAGTACTTC
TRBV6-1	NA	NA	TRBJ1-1	CASSERGWGAWTEAFF	TGTGCCAGCAGTGAACGGGGATGGGGGGCATGGACTGAAGCTTTCTTT
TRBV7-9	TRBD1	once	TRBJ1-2	CASSPETGGGKGYTF	TGTGCCAGCAGCCCAGAGACAGGGGGCGGAAAAGGCTACACCTTC
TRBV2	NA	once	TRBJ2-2	CASSGWATGELFF	TGTGCCAGCAGTGGTTGGGCCACCGGGGAGCTGTTTTTT
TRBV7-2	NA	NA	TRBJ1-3	CASSHNSNSGNTIYF	TGTGCCAGCAGTCATAATAGCAACTCTGGAAACACCATATATTTT
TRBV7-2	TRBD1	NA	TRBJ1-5	CASGKDRDQPQHF	TGTGCCAGTGGAAAGGACAGGGATCAGCCCCAGCATTTT
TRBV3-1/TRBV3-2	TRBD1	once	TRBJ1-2	CASSQEDRVFGYTF	TGTGCCAGCAGCCAAGAAGACAGGGTTTTTGGCTACACCTTC
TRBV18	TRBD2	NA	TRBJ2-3	CASSPPSSGRTDTQYF	TGTGCCAGCTCACCACCGAGTAGCGGGAGGACAGATACGCAGTATTTT
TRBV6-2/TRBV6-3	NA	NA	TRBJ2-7	CASSAVSASSYEQYF	TGTGCCAGCAGTGCTGTGAGTGCGTCCTCCTACGAGCAGTACTTC
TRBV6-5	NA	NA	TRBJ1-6	CASRGWDNSPLHF	TGTGCCAGCAGAGGCTGGGATAATTCACCCCTCCACTTT
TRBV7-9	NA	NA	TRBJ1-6	CASRFAGTVESPLHF	TGTGCCAGCAGATTCGCCGGGACGGTAGAGTCACCCCTCCACTTT
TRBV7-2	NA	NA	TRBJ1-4	CASSLGGREKLFF	TGTGCCAGCAGCTTAGGGGGCAGGGAAAAACTGTTTTTT
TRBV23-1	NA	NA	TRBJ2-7	CASSRDFCQYEQYF	TGCGCCAGCAGTAGGGACTTTTGTCAGTACGAGCAGTACTTC
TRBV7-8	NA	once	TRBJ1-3	CASSLKVYGNTIYF	TGTGCCAGCAGCTTGAAAGTTTACGGAAACACCATATATTTT
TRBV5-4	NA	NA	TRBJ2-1	CASSIRGRVYNEQFF	TGTGCCAGCAGCATTAGGGGGAGGGTCTACAATGAGCAGTTCTTC
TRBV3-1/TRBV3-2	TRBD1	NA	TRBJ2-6	CASSEGQGISGANVLTF	TGTGCCAGCAGTGAGGGACAGGGCATCTCTGGGGCCAACGTCCTGACTTTC
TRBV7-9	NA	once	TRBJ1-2	CASRLGGGGYTF	TGTGCCAGCAGACTAGGGGGTGGAGGCTACACCTTC
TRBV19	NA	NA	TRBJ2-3	CASSIRTNGEGVNTQYF	TGTGCCAGTAGTATCCGGACTAACGGGGAAGGGGTAAATACGCAGTATTTT
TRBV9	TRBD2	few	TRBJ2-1	CASSPWDYYNEQFF	TGTGCCAGCAGCCCGTGGGACTACTACAATGAGCAGTTCTTC
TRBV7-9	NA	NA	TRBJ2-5	CASSFTAEETQYF	TGTGCCAGCAGCTTTACGGCCGAAGAGACCCAGTACTTC
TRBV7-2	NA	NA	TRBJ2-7	CASSPSSYEQYF	TGTGCCAGCAGCCCCAGCTCCTACGAGCAGTACTTC
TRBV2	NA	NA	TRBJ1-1	CASSEARQGEAFF	TGTGCCAGCAGTGAGGCCCGACAAGGAGAGGCTTTCTTT
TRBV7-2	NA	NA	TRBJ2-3	CASSLASPTRTDTQYF	TGTGCCAGCAGCCTGGCCTCGCCTACCCGCACAGATACGCAGTATTTT
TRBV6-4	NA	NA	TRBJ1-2	CASIRFGTGYTF	TGTGCCAGCATCAGGTTCGGGACTGGCTACACCTTC
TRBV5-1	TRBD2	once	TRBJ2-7	CASSSTSGWSYEQYF	TGCGCCAGCAGCTCGACTAGCGGGTGGTCCTACGAGCAGTACTTC
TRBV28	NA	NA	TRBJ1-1	CASSKTSGGNTEAFF	TGTGCCAGCAGTAAAACCTCCGGAGGGAACACTGAAGCTTTCTTT
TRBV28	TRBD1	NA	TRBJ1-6	CASSKTGVLNSPLHF	TGTGCCAGCAGTAAGACAGGGGTCCTAAATTCACCCCTCCACTTT
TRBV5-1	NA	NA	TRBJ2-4	CASSLVPGSIQYF	TGCGCCAGCAGCTTGGTCCCGGGGAGCATTCAGTACTTC
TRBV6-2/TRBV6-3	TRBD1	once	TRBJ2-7	CASRPGTGRSYEQYF	TGTGCCAGCAGACCTGGGACAGGGCGCTCCTACGAGCAGTACTTC
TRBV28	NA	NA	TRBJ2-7	CASTNEEVPNYEQYF	TGTGCCAGCACCAACGAGGAGGTCCCCAACTACGAGCAGTACTTC
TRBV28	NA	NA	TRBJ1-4	CASSLATGINEKLFF	TGTGCCAGCAGTTTAGCGACAGGCATTAATGAAAAACTGTTTTTT
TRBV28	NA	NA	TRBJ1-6	CASRRTLNSPLHF	TGTGCCAGCAGACGGACTCTTAATTCACCCCTCCACTTT
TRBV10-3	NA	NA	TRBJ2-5	CAIRLGETQYF	TGTGCCATCCGCTTAGGGGAGACCCAGTACTTC
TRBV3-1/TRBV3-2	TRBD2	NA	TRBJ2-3	CASSQVAVAGVIDTQYF	TGTGCCAGCAGCCAAGTGGCAGTAGCGGGAGTAATAGATACGCAGTATTTT
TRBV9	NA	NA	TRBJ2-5	CASSVAERGGFQETQYF	TGTGCCAGCAGCGTAGCTGAACGCGGCGGCTTCCAAGAGACCCAGTACTTC
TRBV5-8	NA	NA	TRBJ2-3	CASSLASTDTQYF	TGTGCCAGCAGCTTGGCCAGCACAGATACGCAGTATTTT
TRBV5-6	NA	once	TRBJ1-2	CASSLSPGQNYGYTF	TGTGCCAGCAGCTTGAGTCCAGGGCAAAACTATGGCTACACCTTC
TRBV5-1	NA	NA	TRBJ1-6	CASSLGRGPNSPLHF	TGCGCCAGCAGCTTGGGGCGGGGTCCTAATTCACCCCTCCACTTT
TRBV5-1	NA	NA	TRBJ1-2	CASSLVAVNGYTF	TGCGCCAGCAGCTTGGTTGCGGTAAATGGCTACACCTTC
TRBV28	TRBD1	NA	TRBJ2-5	CASSLGIGTEQETQYF	TGTGCCAGCAGTTTGGGCATAGGGACAGAACAAGAGACCCAGTACTTC
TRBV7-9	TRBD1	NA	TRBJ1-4	CASSPGGTGNEKLFF	TGTGCCAGCAGCCCCGGCGGGACAGGGAATGAAAAACTGTTTTTT
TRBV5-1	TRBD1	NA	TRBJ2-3	CASSPTGGALSQYF	TGCGCCAGCAGCCCGACAGGGGGGGCGTTGTCGCAGTATTTT